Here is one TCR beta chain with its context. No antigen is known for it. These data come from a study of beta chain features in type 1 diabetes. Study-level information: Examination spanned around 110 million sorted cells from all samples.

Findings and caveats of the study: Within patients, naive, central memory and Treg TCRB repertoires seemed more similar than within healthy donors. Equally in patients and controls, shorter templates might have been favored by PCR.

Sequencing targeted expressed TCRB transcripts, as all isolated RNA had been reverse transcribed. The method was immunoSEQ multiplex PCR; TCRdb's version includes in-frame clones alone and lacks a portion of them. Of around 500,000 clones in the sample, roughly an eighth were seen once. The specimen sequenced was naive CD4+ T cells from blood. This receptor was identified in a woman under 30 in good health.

CDR3 residues: CSVEDPMGRYGYTF. The CDR3 nucleotides are TGCAGCGTTGAAGATCCGATGGGGCGGTATGGCTACACCTTC. The chain has TRBV29-1 and TRBJ1-2; tentatively, D is TRBD1 (5 bases). This CDR3 is 14 amino acids long. The ends were cut back, 0 bases at V and 5 bases at J, with 13 bases in the middle. The germline V gene encodes CDR1 SQVTM and CDR2 ANQGSEA.